Listed below are T cell receptor beta chains from one sample, sequenced in a study of T cell clones after liver transplantation. Method: immunoSEQ multiplex PCR; TCRdb's copy keeps in-frame clones and lacks some. The sample lists approximately 72,000 clones, roughly 90% occurring once. Sequencing was performed on CD4+ T cells from blood, taken before liver transplant. The receptors shown here come from a human donor who received a liver transplant. Both conserved end residues are part of each CDR3. Fields, in order: D gene, J gene, clone size, V gene, CDR3 DNA, CDR3 protein. D genes are given only for firm matches. Clone size, where shown, is once, few, many, or a class for clones that have expanded.

TRBD1	TRBJ2-1	few	TRBV5-1	TGCGCCAGCAGCTTGGGTGGGACAGGCATCAATGAGCAGTTCTTC	CASSLGGTGINEQFF
TRBD1	TRBJ2-5	once	TRBV5-1	TGCGCCAGCAGCTTTAGGACAGGGATGGCGGAGACCCAGTACTTC	CASSFRTGMAETQYF
TRBD1	TRBJ2-3	once	TRBV29-1	TGCAGCGTTGAAGGGACAGGGGCCGATACGCAGTATTTT	CSVEGTGADTQYF
.	TRBJ2-2	.	TRBV30	TGTGCCTGGAGCCGGGACTCCAAGAGTATATACCTAGACACCGGGGAGCTGTTTTTT	CAWSRDSKSIYLDTGELFF
.	TRBJ1-5	.	TRBV5-1	TGCGCCAGCAGCTTGGCCCCCGGGAACCAGCCCCAGCATTTT	CASSLAPGNQPQHF
TRBD1	TRBJ2-5	.	TRBV27	TGTGCCAGCAGTGCAAGGGGACAGGGCCGAGAGACCCAGTACTTC	CASSARGQGRETQYF
.	TRBJ2-3	.	TRBV7-2	TGTGCCAGCAGCCCTTTTCCGAGGGGCACAGATACGCAGTATTTT	CASSPFPRGTDTQYF
.	TRBJ1-2	.	TRBV28	TGTGCCAGCAGTTTGGCCGCAACCCGCTATGGCTACACCTTC	CASSLAATRYGYTF
.	TRBJ2-5	.	TRBV11-2	TGTGCCAGCAGCCTATCTGACGGGCAAGAGACCCAGTACTTC	CASSLSDGQETQYF
.	TRBJ2-7	once	TRBV6-1	TGTGCCAGCAGTGAAAGCCCCGTACAGGGAAGTCTGCAGTACTTC	CASSESPVQGSLQYF
TRBD2	TRBJ2-3	once	TRBV7-9	TGTGCCAGCAGTACTAGCGGAAGCACAGATACGCAGTATTTT	CASSTSGSTDTQYF
.	TRBJ2-1	once	TRBV29-1	TGCAGCGTTGAAGATCAGGGGGGGAATGAGCAGTTCTTC	CSVEDQGGNEQFF
.	TRBJ1-2	.	TRBV6-5	TGTGCCAGCAGGGCGACAGTAAACTATGGCTACACCTTC	CASRATVNYGYTF
.	TRBJ2-1	.	TRBV4-1	TGCGCCAGCAGCCAAGAAATCGCTGGGCCAGGAGTACTTGAGCAGTTCTTC	CASSQEIAGPGVLEQFF
.	TRBJ1-1	.	TRBV19	TGTGCCAGTAGTATAGATCTAGGGGCCGCTGAAGCTTTCTTT	CASSIDLGAAEAFF
.	TRBJ1-2	.	TRBV19	TGTGCCAGTAGTCCCAACCATCCAGGGAATCTTAACTATGGCTACACCTTC	CASSPNHPGNLNYGYTF
.	TRBJ1-5	.	TRBV28	TGTGCCAGCAATCCTACACTCAGGGGAAATCAGCCCCAGCATTTT	CASNPTLRGNQPQHF
.	TRBJ2-1	.	TRBV11-2	TGTGCCAGCAGCACAGAACTCTACAATGAGCAGTTCTTC	CASSTELYNEQFF
.	TRBJ1-5	.	TRBV28	TGTGCCAGCAGTTTATTTGGGGGGAATCAGCCCCAGCATTTT	CASSLFGGNQPQHF
.	TRBJ2-2	.	TRBV18	TGTGCCAGCCCCTCGTCAACCGGGGAGCTGTTTTTT	CASPSSTGELFF
.	TRBJ1-6	.	TRBV11-3	TGTGCCAGCAGCTTAGGGACAGCGATACCTAATTCACCCCTCCACTTT	CASSLGTAIPNSPLHF
.	TRBJ1-1	.	TRBV7-2	TGTGCCAGCAGCTTAAGGGAGGGGGGGGAAGCTTTCTTT	CASSLREGGEAFF
.	TRBJ1-5	once	TRBV28	TGTGCCAGCAGAAAGGGTACACCCCAGCATTTT	CASRKGTPQHF
.	TRBJ1-2	.	TRBV7-2	TGTGCCAGCAGCTTAGGGGGTTCACACTATGGCTACACCTTC	CASSLGGSHYGYTF
.	TRBJ2-5	.	TRBV7-2	TGTGCCAGCAGCTTAGAGAGGCACGCAGGGTCGGAGACCCAGTACTTC	CASSLERHAGSETQYF
.	TRBJ2-1	once	TRBV9	TGTGCCAGCAGCGCGAGGGGAACTAGCAGCAATGAGCAGTTCTTC	CASSARGTSSNEQFF
.	TRBJ1-5	.	TRBV28	TGTGCCAGCAGTTTGGAGGCTCGACAGCCCCAGCATTTT	CASSLEARQPQHF
TRBD1	TRBJ2-5	.	TRBV11-3	TGTGCCAGCAGCCTAGATGGGACAGGGGGTCAAGAGACCCAGTACTTC	CASSLDGTGGQETQYF
.	TRBJ1-5	few	TRBV1	TGCACCAGCAGCCAAAGAAAGAGGAGTCAGCCCCAGCATTTT	CTSSQRKRSQPQHF
TRBD2	TRBJ2-1	.	TRBV7-6	TGTGCCAGCAGCCCCTATGCGGGAGATGAGCAGTTCTTC	CASSPYAGDEQFF
.	TRBJ2-7	.	TRBV28	TGTGCCAGCAGGGGGGCTAGCGGCCTAACCTACGAGCAGTACTTC	CASRGASGLTYEQYF
TRBD2	TRBJ2-7	.	TRBV7-2	TGTGCCAGCAGTTCCGGGACTAGCGGATCCTACGAGCAGTACTTC	CASSSGTSGSYEQYF
.	TRBJ2-6	.	TRBV28	TGTGCCAGCAGTACCCCGAGGGGTGGGGCCAACGTCCTGACTTTC	CASSTPRGGANVLTF
TRBD2	TRBJ2-2	.	TRBV11-1	TGTGCCAGCAGCTTAGGGCTAGCGGGAGTCACCGGGGAGCTGTTTTTT	CASSLGLAGVTGELFF
TRBD2	TRBJ2-3	.	TRBV4-2	TGTGCCAGCAAGACTAGCGGGACCGAGGCAGATACGCAGTATTTT	CASKTSGTEADTQYF
TRBD2	TRBJ2-3	.	TRBV11-3	TGTGCCAGCAGCTTGGGACTAGCGGAGAGCACAGATACGCAGTATTTT	CASSLGLAESTDTQYF
TRBD1	TRBJ1-2	few	TRBV29-1	TGCAGCGTTGTGGGGGGGACAGGGTCCGGCTACACCTTC	CSVVGGTGSGYTF
.	TRBJ1-2	.	TRBV28	TGTGCCAGCAGTTCGGGCAGCATCTCAAACTATGGCTACACCTTC	CASSSGSISNYGYTF
TRBD1	TRBJ2-1	.	TRBV6-5	TGTGCCAGCAGTACAGGGGGTCTGAGCTACAATGAGCAGTTCTTC	CASSTGGLSYNEQFF
TRBD1	TRBJ2-5	.	TRBV5-6	TGTGCCAGCAGCGGTGGGACAGGGGAAGAGACCCAGTACTTC	CASSGGTGEETQYF
.	TRBJ2-5	.	TRBV5-1	TGCGCCAGCAGCTTATCGGGACCACGGGAGACCCAGTACTTC	CASSLSGPRETQYF
TRBD2	TRBJ2-1	.	TRBV5-6	TGTGCCAGCAGCCCCCGGTCTGCGGGAGGACGGGAGCAGTTCTTC	CASSPRSAGGREQFF
.	TRBJ2-4	.	TRBV5-4	TGTGCCAGCAGCGCTAGCCCAACCGGAGCCAAAAACATTCAGTACTTC	CASSASPTGAKNIQYF
.	TRBJ2-4	.	TRBV7-8	TGTGCCAGCAGCTTAGGTTCAGGAAACATTCAGTACTTC	CASSLGSGNIQYF
.	TRBJ2-3	few	TRBV7-3	TGTGCCAGCAGCCCCTCCCTCCCAGATACGCAGTATTTT	CASSPSLPDTQYF
.	TRBJ2-3	.	TRBV10-3	TGTGCCATCAGTGAGTCGACAGGAGCAGATACGCAGTATTTT	CAISESTGADTQYF
.	TRBJ2-7	once	TRBV2	TGTGCCAGCAGCGTTATAGAGGGAGAGGGCCAGCAGTACTTC	CASSVIEGEGQQYF
.	TRBJ1-3	.	TRBV4-2	TGTGCCAGCAGCCAAGACTTTCGGCCGGGCGGAGCCTCTGGAAACACCATATATTTT	CASSQDFRPGGASGNTIYF
.	TRBJ2-7	.	TRBV5-6	TGTGCCAGCAGCCTGCGGGGCCTCTCCTACGAGCAGTACTTC	CASSLRGLSYEQYF
.	TRBJ2-3	.	TRBV7-9	TGTGCCAGCAGCACCCGACAGTTCGCAGATACGCAGTATTTT	CASSTRQFADTQYF
TRBD2	TRBJ2-1	.	TRBV11-1	TGTGCCAGCAGCCAACCGGGACTAGCCGATCCTCGGCAGTTCTTC	CASSQPGLADPRQFF
.	TRBJ2-1	.	TRBV18	TGTGCCAGCTCGCCACCGTCGTTCGATGAGCAGTTCTTC	CASSPPSFDEQFF